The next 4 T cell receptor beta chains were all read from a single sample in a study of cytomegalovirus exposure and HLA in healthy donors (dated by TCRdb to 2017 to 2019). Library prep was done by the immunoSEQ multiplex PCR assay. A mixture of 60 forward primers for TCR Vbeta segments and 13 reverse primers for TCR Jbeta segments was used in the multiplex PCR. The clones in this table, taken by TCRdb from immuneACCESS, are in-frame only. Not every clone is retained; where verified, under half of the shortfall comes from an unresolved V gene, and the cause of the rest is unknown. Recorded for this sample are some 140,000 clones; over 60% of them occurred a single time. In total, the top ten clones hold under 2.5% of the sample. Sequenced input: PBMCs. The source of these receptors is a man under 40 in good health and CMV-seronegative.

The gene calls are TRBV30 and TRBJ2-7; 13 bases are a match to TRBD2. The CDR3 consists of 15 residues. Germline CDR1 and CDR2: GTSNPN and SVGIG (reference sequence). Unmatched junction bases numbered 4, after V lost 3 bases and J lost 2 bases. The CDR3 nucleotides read TGTGCCTGGAGGCTCGGACTAGCGGGAGCCTACGAGCAGTACTTC. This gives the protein CAWRLGLAGAYEQYF.

For the CDR3, the DNA is TGCGCCAGCAGCCAAGGCGTCGAAACCTACGAGCAGTACTTC. Protein: CASSQGVETYEQYF. The rearrangement uses TRBV4-1 and TRBJ2-7; D call uncertain. V was shortened by 1 base and J by 2 bases, with 9 bases between the two germline ends. The germline gives CDR1 MGHRA, CDR2 YSYEKL. The CDR3 length is 14 residues.

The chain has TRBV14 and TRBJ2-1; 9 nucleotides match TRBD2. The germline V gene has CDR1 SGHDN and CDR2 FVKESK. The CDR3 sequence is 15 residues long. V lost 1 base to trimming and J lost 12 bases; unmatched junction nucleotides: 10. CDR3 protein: CASSQVGLAGNSQFF. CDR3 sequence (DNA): TGTGCCAGCAGCCAAGTGGGGCTAGCGGGGAATTCGCAGTTCTTC.

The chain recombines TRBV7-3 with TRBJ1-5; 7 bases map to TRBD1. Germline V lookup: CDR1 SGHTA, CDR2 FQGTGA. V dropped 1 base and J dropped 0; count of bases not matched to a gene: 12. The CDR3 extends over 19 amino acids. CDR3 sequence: CASSLSPRDRHHSNQPQHF. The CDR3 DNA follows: TGTGCCAGCAGCTTAAGTCCTAGGGACAGACACCATAGCAATCAGCCCCAGCATTTT. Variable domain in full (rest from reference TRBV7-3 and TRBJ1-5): GAGVSQTPSNKVTEKGKYVELRCDPISGHTALYWYRQSLGQGPEFLIYFQGTGAADDSGLPNDRFFAVRPEGSVSTLKIQRTERGDSAVYLCASSLSPRDRHHSNQPQHFGDGTRLSIL.